This TCR beta chain was identified during a study of a mutant IDH1 vaccine in newly diagnosed glioma. Study at large: Vaccine administration was initiated 4-6 weeks following radiotherapy alone, or with temozolomide cycles. The treated group averaged approximately 38 years old and was about 60% male, about 40% female.

Details on this clone: The antigen remains unidentified.

Time point here: week 47, end of study. In every dose of vaccine, 300 ug of mutant IDH1 20-mer peptide was given alongside topical imiquimod. Using immunoSEQ multiplex PCR, the repertoire was profiled, and TCRdb retains in-frame clones only, with some absent. Of approximately 58,000 clones detected, around 83% appear once; the ten largest clones hold 3.8%. The clonotype originates from a man aged 25 to 45 with glioma. The sequencing here drew on PBMCs, taken from a glioma patient whose treatment included an IDH1 peptide vaccine.

The CDR3 bases are TGTGCCAGCAGCTCACGACAGATTCAAGAGACCCAGTACTTC. It codes for CASSSRQIQETQYF. The gene calls are TRBV7-6 and TRBJ2-5, with D possibly being TRBD1 (5 bases). The V end lost 4 bases, the J end lost 2 bases, and 11 bases lay between the germline ends. The CDR3 runs 14 residues. Germline loops: CDR1 SGHVS, CDR2 FNYEAQ.